This TCR beta chain was found in a study of blood T cell repertoires in COVID-19. Study background: T cells, B-cell-depleted T cells, or PBMCs supplied cDNA or gDNA.

Sequencing used immunoSEQ multiplex PCR; TCRdb keeps in-frame clones, though not all of them. Of about 130,000 clones detected, 83% appear once; the ten largest clones hold more than 15%. Participants were aged about 18 to 89 years, lived in some 23 US areas, and enrolled virtually. CDR3 length: 15 amino acids. From germline, CDR1 is SSHAT and CDR2 FNYEAQ (reference sequence). As to this clone: At one end, the junction sequence differs from germline, possibly due to a read error.

The sample was PBMCs or T cells enriched from blood (not recorded which). The V call is TRBV7-7, the J call TRBJ2-3, with D unresolved. The TCR originated in a man aged 25 to 45 who had recovered from COVID-19. The DNA for the CDR3 is TGTGCTAGCAGCTTAGGGCCAGCGAATCCAGATACGCAGTATTTT. Translating gives CASSLGPANPDTQYF.